This entry is about one TCR beta chain. Source study methods: Scientists estimated how many nucleated cells there were by amplifying reference gene primers. Repertoires were generated with immunoSEQ multiplex PCR, while TCRdb's copy carries only in-frame clones and drops some. V and J calls plus clone size are reproduced from that table; the DNA served to infer D and trimming. Among roughly 110,000 clones listed, roughly 84% were seen once. This sample stems from a study of blood T cell repertoires in COVID-19. About the study: PBMCs, B-cell-depleted T cells, or T cells provided the cDNA or gDNA that made up the material.

Per germline, CDR1 LGHNA and CDR2 YSLEER. The CDR3 runs 19 residues. J lost 0 bases, V lost 1 base, and 14 bases had no gene match. The specimen was peripheral blood. The genes are TRBV4-3 and TRBJ1-1; 7 positions match TRBD1. This TCR was recovered from a woman in her 70s who had recovered from COVID-19. CDR3 sequence: CASSQGFGRGIRMNTEAFF. Written as DNA, the CDR3 is TGCGCCAGCAGCCAAGGGTTCGGCAGGGGGATAAGGATGAACACTGAAGCTTTCTTT.